Listed below are T cell receptor beta chains from one sample, sequenced in a study of T cells in narcolepsy. Assay: immunoSEQ multiplex PCR; the TCRdb copy retains only in-frame clones and omits some. The sample carries over 15,000 clones, about nine tenths recorded once. Sequenced sample: memory (CD45RA-) CD4+ T cells from blood. Receptors originate from a human donor in good health. The CDR3 runs from the conserved cysteine through the conserved F or W. The D gene is left open where the match is weak. For some rows the clone size is stated as once, few or many, or as a class when expanded; others skip it.

abundance | d_gene | j_gene | v_gene | CDR3aa | CDR3nt
NA | NA | TRBJ2-1 | TRBV11-2 | CASSLRVGGSYNEQFF | TGTGCCAGCAGCTTACGAGTCGGGGGCTCCTACAATGAGCAGTTCTTC
NA | TRBD2 | TRBJ2-1 | TRBV27 | CASSLRLAGGSYNEQFF | TGTGCCAGCAGTTTAAGGCTAGCGGGGGGTTCCTACAATGAGCAGTTCTTC
NA | NA | TRBJ1-5 | TRBV7-2 | CASSLAGPHQPQHF | TGTGCCAGCAGCTTAGCAGGACCGCATCAGCCCCAGCATTTT
NA | NA | TRBJ2-7 | TRBV9 | CASSVVDGAVYEQYF | TGTGCCAGCAGCGTAGTCGATGGCGCAGTCTACGAGCAGTACTTC
NA | TRBD2 | TRBJ2-1 | TRBV11-3 | CASSSGTSRNEQFF | TGTGCCAGCAGCTCCGGGACTAGTCGGAATGAGCAGTTCTTC
NA | NA | TRBJ1-5 | TRBV5-3 | CARSSKGGLGCRQPQHF | TGTGCCAGAAGCTCCAAGGGGGGGTTAGGGTGTCGACAGCCCCAGCATTTT
few | NA | TRBJ2-3 | TRBV5-6 | CASTLPWRGRTDTQYF | TGTGCCAGCACCCTACCATGGAGGGGAAGGACAGATACGCAGTATTTT
NA | NA | TRBJ1-2 | TRBV21-1 | CASSKSSQGPAGGTYGYTF | TGTGCCAGCAGCAAATCGTCTCAGGGTCCCGCCGGCGGTACCTATGGCTACACCTTC
NA | TRBD2 | TRBJ2-2 | TRBV13 | CASSLGVLASVTGELFF | TGTGCCAGCAGCTTAGGGGTACTAGCGTCGGTCACCGGGGAGCTGTTTTTT
NA | NA | TRBJ1-1 | TRBV9 | CASSVVSGSTEAFF | TGTGCCAGCAGCGTAGTTAGTGGGAGCACTGAAGCTTTCTTT
NA | TRBD1 | TRBJ2-7 | TRBV5-6 | CASSLGQGAHEQYF | TGTGCCAGCAGCCTGGGACAGGGAGCCCACGAGCAGTACTTC
few | TRBD1 | TRBJ1-2 | TRBV10-3 | CAISESRGNYGYTF | TGTGCCATCAGTGAGAGCAGGGGGAACTATGGCTACACCTTC
NA | TRBD1 | TRBJ1-3 | TRBV6-5 | CASSSDRGPGNTIYF | TGTGCCAGCAGTTCTGACAGGGGCCCTGGAAACACCATATATTTT
NA | TRBD1 | TRBJ1-2 | TRBV30 | CAWSKEGGRGHGYTF | TGTGCCTGGAGTAAAGAGGGGGGTAGGGGGCATGGCTACACCTTC
NA | NA | TRBJ2-1 | TRBV2 | CASSGDSGGYNEQFF | TGTGCCAGCAGTGGGGACTCCGGGGGCTACAATGAGCAGTTCTTC
few | NA | TRBJ1-1 | TRBV6-1 | CASIAGRTMNTEAFF | TGTGCCAGCATAGCGGGACGGACCATGAACACTGAAGCTTTCTTT
NA | NA | TRBJ2-1 | TRBV2 | CASRRRPGGPYNEQFF | TGTGCCAGCAGAAGGCGCCCCGGCGGCCCCTACAATGAGCAGTTCTTC
NA | NA | TRBJ1-2 | TRBV4-1 | CASSQEQPYGYTF | TGCGCCAGCAGCCAAGAACAGCCCTATGGCTACACCTTC
NA | NA | TRBJ2-5 | TRBV7-9 | CASSPNLRSAETQYF | TGTGCCAGCAGCCCGAACTTGAGGTCGGCAGAGACCCAGTACTTC
NA | TRBD1 | TRBJ2-1 | TRBV27 | CASSPGQGQRGIYNEQFF | TGTGCCAGCAGTCCAGGACAGGGCCAGCGCGGCATCTACAATGAGCAGTTCTTC